The clone carrying this TCR beta chain was seen only once. This record belongs to a study of OX40 agonist ivuxolimab in advanced cancers. Study-wide context: Every 2 weeks, patients got intravenous ivuxolimab at one of six dose levels (0.01-10 mg/kg).

TCRdb's copy holds only in-frame clones and misses some; the assay was immunoSEQ multiplex PCR. The data show under 70,000 clones, roughly 90% seen once. The cohort excluded patients with autoimmune disease history or systemic immunosuppression. This CDR3 is built from 16 residues. Per the germline V gene, CDR1 is SGDLS and CDR2 is YYNGEE. V shed 0 bases, J shed 2 bases, and the junction held 4 bases outside the gene matches. The origin of this receptor is an adult with an advanced solid tumor such as melanoma, head and neck, liver or kidney cancer. The source material was CD4+ or CD8+ T cells sorted from blood, sampled in a trial of the OX40 agonist ivuxolimab. The chain uses TRBV9 and TRBJ2-5; 10 nucleotides match TRBD2. The CDR3 is CASSVAWTSGQETQYF. The CDR3 region has the DNA TGTGCCAGCAGCGTAGCGTGGACTAGCGGACAAGAGACCCAGTACTTC. Based on the CDR3 plus reference TRBV9 and TRBJ2-5, the full variable domain is DSGVTQTPKHLITATGQRVTLRCSPRSGDLSVYWYQQSLDQGLQFLIQYYNGEERAKGNILERFSAQQFPDLHSELNLSSLELGDSALYFCASSVAWTSGQETQYFGPGTRLLVL.